This TCR beta chain was identified in a study of T cell responses to AZD1222 COVID-19 vaccine. Assay used: immunoSEQ multiplex PCR; TCRdb lists only in-frame clones, some missing. In total, the table holds 150,000 or so clones. Sequencing was carried out using peripheral blood. The source of this sequence is an adult in good health.

The CDR3, as DNA: TGTGCCAGCAGTTATCGGGGGAGGGGGACCTGGGGGCAAGAGACCCAGTACTTC. It is translated as CASSYRGRGTWGQETQYF. This chain uses TRBV6-2 or TRBV6-3 with TRBJ2-5; TRBD2 might be the D (7 bases). The germline CDR1 and CDR2 sequences are MNHEY and SVGEGT. This CDR3 is built from 18 residues. V gave up 3 bases and J gave up 2 bases, with 22 bases separating them.